Each of the 31 T cell receptor beta chains below was sequenced from the same sample in a study of T cell responses to AZD1222 COVID-19 vaccine. Assay: immunoSEQ multiplex PCR; the TCRdb copy retains only in-frame clones and omits some. The sample records some 86,000 clones, about 72% being singletons. This material consisted of peripheral blood, taken on day 0 of AZD1222 vaccination. The receptors were sampled from an adult in good health.

The chain is built from TRBV28 and TRBJ1-5, with D possibly matching TRBD1 (6 bases). The CDR3 is made up of 15 amino acids. CDR1 and CDR2 from the germline V gene are MDHEN and SYDVKM. V shed 6 bases and J shed 0 bases, with 12 bases lying between them. CDR3 in amino acids: CASRPGTYSNQPQHF. The CDR3 nucleotides read TGTGCCAGCAGACCTGGGACATATAGCAATCAGCCCCAGCATTTT. Based on the CDR3 plus reference TRBV28 and TRBJ1-5, the full variable domain is DVKVTQSSRYLVKRTGEKVFLECVQDMDHENMFWYRQDPGLGLRLIYFSYDVKMKEKGDIPEGYSVSREKKERFSLILESASTNQTSMYLCASRPGTYSNQPQHFGDGTRLSIL.

The V gene is TRBV21-1, the J gene TRBJ1-1; the D segment call TRBD1 is taken from the table without a DNA check. TRBV21-1 counts as a pseudogene. This CDR3 comprises 20 residues. Written as DNA, the CDR3 is TGTGCCAGCAGCAAAGTGGGAGAGGGGCGGGGACAGGGCAGTAACACTGAAGCTTTCTTT. Translating gives CASSKVGEGRGQGSNTEAFF.

The genes are TRBV28 and TRBJ1-2; no clear D gene. The CDR3 totals 13 residues. The germline V gene has CDR1 MDHEN and CDR2 SYDVKM. V dropped 4 bases and J dropped 8 bases, with 14 bases sitting between them. In nucleotides, the CDR3 is TGTGCCAGCAGTTCGCCCTTGGGCCTAGGCTACACCTTC. It translates to CASSSPLGLGYTF.

The J gene is TRBJ2-3, the V gene TRBV11-3; D perhaps matches TRBD2 (6 bases). CDR3 length: 15 amino acids. V was clipped by 1 base and J by 0 bases, with 8 bases between them. Germline V gene sequence: CDR1 SGHNT, CDR2 YENEEA. CDR3 coding DNA: TGTGCCAGCAGCTTAGGAGGGAGGAGCACAGATACGCAGTATTTT. Its translation: CASSLGGRSTDTQYF.

The rearrangement links TRBV6-5 to TRBJ1-2, with D unresolved. From germline, CDR1 is MNHEY and CDR2 SVGAGI. V gave up 11 bases and J gave up 6 bases, with 22 bases separating them. The CDR3 length is 14 residues. CDR3 coding DNA: TGTGCCTCCAGTCCGGACGACCAACTCCATGGCTACACCTTC. It is translated as CASSPDDQLHGYTF.

This clone was detected only a few times. The chain combines TRBV7-8 with TRBJ2-7, with 9 bases fitting TRBD2. J was trimmed by 1 base and V by 2 bases; bases with no gene match: 6. Germline values: CDR1 SGHVS, CDR2 FQNEAQ. This CDR3 has 16 residues. The CDR3 coding sequence is TGTGCCAGCAGCTTAATGGCGGGAGGGGCTTCCTACGAGCAGTACTTC. The encoded protein is CASSLMAGGASYEQYF.

The chain links TRBV7-6 to TRBJ2-1; 7 nucleotides line up with TRBD2. After removal of 0 bases from V and 7 bases from J, the junction contained 0 bases not matched to a gene. This CDR3 contains 13 residues. CDR1 and CDR2 (germline): SGHVS, FNYEAQ. The CDR3 coding sequence is TGTGCCAGCAGCTTAGCACTAGCGAATGAGCAGTTCTTC. Protein: CASSLALANEQFF.

This clone was found once. The chain couples TRBV6-5 to TRBJ2-1; TRBD2 is a possible D gene (5 bases). Germline CDR1 and CDR2: MNHEY and SVGAGI. The CDR3 runs to 14 residues. The V gene lost 6 bases and the J gene lost 8 bases, with 17 bases spanning the gap. The CDR3 region is CASSLNTRFHEQFF. CDR3 sequence (DNA): TGTGCCAGCAGCCTCAATACTAGGTTTCATGAGCAGTTCTTC.

In its sample, this clone is medium-sized. The chain links TRBV7-2 to TRBJ2-7; 8 nucleotides align to TRBD2. V was clipped by 2 bases and J by 11 bases; unmatched bases: 11. There are 14 residues in the CDR3. From germline, CDR1 is SGHTA and CDR2 FQGNSA. The CDR3 loop is CASSLPAGGPREYF. As DNA, the CDR3 is TGTGCCAGCAGCTTACCCGCGGGAGGCCCTCGAGAGTACTTC.

The chain couples TRBV7-2 to TRBJ2-2; 7 bases line up with TRBD1. The CDR3 sequence is 15 residues long. In germline, CDR1 is SGHTA, CDR2 FQGNSA. With 0 bases clipped from V and 4 bases from J, the junction kept 2 bases outside the gene matches. CDR3 amino acids: CASSLAPGGTGELFF. CDR3 in DNA: TGTGCCAGCAGCTTAGCGCCAGGGGGCACCGGGGAGCTGTTTTTT.

The rearrangement uses TRBV12-3 or TRBV12-4 and TRBJ1-6, with 7 bases lining up with TRBD1. V trimming: 6 bases; J trimming: 10 bases; junction bases outside the gene matches: 6. The CDR3 sequence is 13 residues long. The CDR3 here is CASSRQGGSPLHF. CDR3 nucleotide sequence: TGTGCCAGCAGCCGACAGGGCGGATCACCCCTCCACTTT.

The sample holds many counts of this clone. The rearrangement joins TRBV3-1 (or the pseudogene TRBV3-2) to TRBJ1-3; 7 nucleotides match TRBD1. CDR1 LGHDT and CDR2 YNNKEL come from the germline V gene (reference sequence). Trimming removed 6 bases from V and 0 bases from J; junction bases left unmatched: 8. The CDR3 consists of 16 residues. In nucleotides, the CDR3 is TGTGCCAGCAGTCGCGGCAGGGGGGGCTCTGGAAACACCATATATTTT. Its protein product is CASSRGRGGSGNTIYF.

The chain uses TRBV6-5 and TRBJ2-1, with D possibly TRBD2 on 5 matching bases. CDR1 and CDR2 from the germline V gene are MNHEY and SVGAGI. The CDR3 runs to 12 residues. Trimming removed 4 bases from V and 7 bases from J, with 8 bases in between. CDR3 protein: CASSFSGNEQFF. In DNA form, the CDR3 reads TGTGCCAGCAGTTTTTCGGGAAATGAGCAGTTCTTC.

J is TRBJ1-1 and V is TRBV12-3 or TRBV12-4; unclear D gene. The CDR3 consists of 13 residues. V gave up 6 bases and J gave up 6 bases, with 14 bases separating them. DNA for the CDR3: TGTGCCAGCAGAGGGATTTGGGTATCTGAAGCTTTCTTT. It yields the protein CASRGIWVSEAFF.

The chain has TRBV6-5 and TRBJ2-7; TRBD2 matches 9 bases. Per germline, CDR1 MNHEY and CDR2 SVGAGI. This CDR3 spans 14 amino acids. V shed 8 bases and J 2 bases; nucleotides not matched to a gene: 7. CDR3 sequence reads: CASRRAGGAYEQYF. CDR3 bases: TGTGCCAGCCGCCGTGCGGGAGGGGCCTACGAGCAGTACTTC.

The chain joins TRBV7-8 to TRBJ1-1; no reliable D call. This CDR3 has 15 amino acids. Germline V gene data show CDR1 as SGHVS and CDR2 as FQNEAQ. V lost 6 bases, J lost 5 bases, and 19 bases lay in between. The CDR3 spells CASSSGPSRFTEAFF. The CDR3 nucleotides read TGTGCCAGCAGTTCCGGACCCAGTCGGTTTACTGAAGCTTTCTTT.

The gene calls are TRBV5-8 and TRBJ2-3; no clear D gene. Germline assignment: CDR1 SGHTS and CDR2 YDEGEE. Trimming left V 1 base short and J 4 bases short, with 7 bases between. This CDR3 is 13 amino acids long. The CDR3 reads CASSLLSADTQYF. The CDR3 nucleotides are TGTGCCAGCAGCTTGTTGTCGGCAGATACGCAGTATTTT.

The genes are TRBV29-1 and TRBJ1-1, with a tentative D call TRBD1 (6 bases). The CDR3 is made up of 15 amino acids. Germline CDR1 and CDR2: SQVTM and ANQGSEA. V shed 4 bases and J shed 4 bases, with 19 bases lying between them. CDR3 coding DNA: TGCAGCGTTGGAACCCTCCCAGGGGCGAGCACTGAAGCTTTCTTT. It specifies CSVGTLPGASTEAFF. Supplemented by reference TRBV29-1 and TRBJ1-1, the full variable domain reads SAVISQKPSRDICQRGTSLTIQCQVDSQVTMMFWYRQQPGQSLTLIATANQGSEATYESGFVIDKFPISRPNLTFSTLTVSNMSPEDSSIYLCSVGTLPGASTEAFFGQGTRLTVV.

The CDR3 DNA is TGCGCCAGCAGCCAAAGTCAGGGGTCCTACGAGCAGTACTTC. It codes for CASSQSQGSYEQYF. V gene TRBV4-3 combines with J gene TRBJ2-7, with D perhaps TRBD1 (6 bases). This CDR3 is 14 amino acids long. Deletions cut 2 bases from V and 1 base from J, with 9 bases between. Per germline, CDR1 LGHNA and CDR2 YSLEER.

This chain links TRBV30 with TRBJ1-3; 7 bases fit TRBD1. Trimming cost V 4 bases and J 0 bases; bases outside gene matches: 3. The germline CDR1 and CDR2 sequences are GTSNPN and SVGIG (reference sequence). The CDR3 is 14 amino acids. CDR3 nucleotide sequence: TGTGCCTGGATACAGGGGAGCTCTGGAAACACCATATATTTT. It is translated as CAWIQGSSGNTIYF. Drawing the rest from reference TRBV30 and TRBJ1-3, the complete variable domain is SQTIHQWPATLVQPVGSPLSLECTVEGTSNPNLYWYRQAAGRGLQLLFYSVGIGQISSEVPQNLSASRPQDRQFILSSKKLLLSDSGFYLCAWIQGSSGNTIYFGEGSWLTVV.

The rearrangement links TRBV7-2 to TRBJ2-7; 10 nucleotides agree with TRBD2. This CDR3 has 15 amino acids. Germline V gives CDR1 SGHTA, CDR2 FQGNSA. V was pared by 5 bases and J by 4 bases, with 8 bases of the junction left unmatched. DNA of the CDR3: TGTGCCAGCAGCCGCCGGACTAGCGGAATTTACGAGCAGTACTTC. Translation: CASSRRTSGIYEQYF.

V gene TRBV9 combines with J gene TRBJ2-5; D ambiguous. Germline V gives CDR1 SGDLS, CDR2 YYNGEE. The CDR3 length is 13 residues. Trimming took off 0 bases at V and 8 bases at J, with 11 bases between the two ends. CDR3 nucleotide sequence: TGTGCCAGCAGCGTAGGCCAGCAGCCTACCCAGTACTTC. Translation gives CASSVGQQPTQYF.

This chain uses TRBV5-1 with TRBJ2-7, with 7 bases identical to TRBD2. V lost 4 bases to trimming and J lost 2 bases; unmatched junction nucleotides: 6. CDR1 is SGHRS and CDR2 is YFSETQ in the germline V gene. There are 14 residues in the CDR3. CDR3 sequence reads: CASSPGTTTYEQYF. The DNA of the CDR3 is TGCGCCAGCAGCCCCGGGACTACCACCTACGAGCAGTACTTC. Based on the CDR3 plus reference TRBV5-1 and TRBJ2-7, the full variable domain is KAGVTQTPRYLIKTRGQQVTLSCSPISGHRSVSWYQQTPGQGLQFLFEYFSETQRNKGNFPGRFSGRQFSNSRSEMNVSTLELGDSALYLCASSPGTTTYEQYFGPGTRLTVT.

In this sample, this clone turned up once. CDR3 DNA sequence: TGTGCCAGCAGCTTCTCCCGGGGGGCGCCTGAGTCACCCCTCCACTTT. It codes for CASSFSRGAPESPLHF. The chain links TRBV7-2 to TRBJ1-6, with D tentatively TRBD1 (6 bases). Germline CDR1 is SGHTA and CDR2 is FQGNSA. The CDR3 extends over 16 amino acids. The V end lost 3 bases, the J end lost 10 bases, and 19 bases lay between the germline ends.

The J gene is TRBJ2-2, the V gene TRBV5-1, with TRBD1 as a possible D gene (6 bases). CDR1 SGHRS and CDR2 YFSETQ come from the germline V gene. V was cut by 4 bases and J by 6 bases, with 16 bases left in between. The CDR3 is 15 residues long. CDR3 bases: TGCGCCAGCAGCCGAACCACAGGGCTGGCCGGGGAGCTGTTTTTT. Translated: CASSRTTGLAGELFF.

The chain carries TRBV18 and TRBJ1-5; D ambiguous. Germline lookup yields CDR1 KGHSH and CDR2 LQKENI. V was clipped by 6 bases and J by 2 bases, with 8 bases between them. The CDR3 has 13 amino acids. Written as DNA, the CDR3 is TGTGCCAGCTCCCGGGTTGGCAATCAGCCCCAGCATTTT. It encodes CASSRVGNQPQHF.

V gene TRBV6-5 combines with J gene TRBJ2-7, with D unresolved. CDR3 length: 13 residues. Trimming pared 2 bases from V and 2 bases from J, leaving 7 bases between. The V gene's germline CDR1 is MNHEY and CDR2 SVGAGI. CDR3 bases: TGTGCCAGCAGTTACGGCCGAACCTACGAGCAGTACTTC. As protein: CASSYGRTYEQYF.

The chain joins TRBV19 to TRBJ1-3; D unclear. V lost 5 bases and J lost 0, with 29 bases in between. In germline, CDR1 is LNHDA, CDR2 SQIVND (reference sequence). The CDR3 is 21 amino acids. DNA for the CDR3: TGTGCCAGTAGTTCCCACGGGAGATCATACGCGGGGAGTAACTCTGGAAACACCATATATTTT. Protein: CASSSHGRSYAGSNSGNTIYF.

This clone was seen repeatedly, ten times or more. This chain links TRBV7-8 with TRBJ2-7; D is possibly TRBD2 (5 bases). The CDR3 is 16 amino acids. Germline V gives CDR1 SGHVS, CDR2 FQNEAQ. The V end was cut by 5 bases, the J end by 6 bases, with 23 bases between. Here the CDR3 reads CASSPSSPGVPSEQYF. The CDR3 bases are TGTGCCAGCAGCCCCTCAAGCCCCGGGGTGCCATCCGAGCAGTACTTC.

The genes are TRBV12-3 or TRBV12-4 and TRBJ1-1; D remains ambiguous. The V end was cut by 3 bases, the J end by 0 bases, with 5 bases between. The CDR3 extends over 13 amino acids. The CDR3 DNA is TGTGCCAGCAGTTTGCAGTTGAACACTGAAGCTTTCTTT. Encoded protein: CASSLQLNTEAFF.

V gene TRBV2 combines with J gene TRBJ2-7; D remains ambiguous. The CDR3 has 12 amino acids. Germline V lookup: CDR1 SNHLY, CDR2 FYNNEI. Trimming cost V 7 bases and J 0 bases, with 7 bases left between them. CDR3 coding DNA: TGTGCCAGCACCGGAGACTCCTACGAGCAGTACTTC. It codes for CASTGDSYEQYF.